These T cell receptor beta chains were read from a single sample in a study of control samples from healthy donors and cancer patients. The data were produced by immunoSEQ multiplex PCR, yet TCRdb's version contains in-frame clones alone and is incomplete. The profile shows 100,000 or so clones, about 90% of them singletons. Sequencing input: blood. The source of these receptors is a woman aged 45-60 years in good health. The CDR3 runs from the conserved cysteine through the conserved F or W. Fields, in order: V gene, J gene, clone size, CDR3 length, D gene, CDR3 protein, CDR3 DNA. The D gene is left open where the match is weak. Some rows have no size entry. The others give once, few or many, or a class for an expanded clone.

V: TRBV15; J: TRBJ2-1; size: -; length: 17; D: -; CDR3: CATSDVRLQGTYNEQFF; DNA: TGTGCCACCAGCGATGTCCGGCTCCAGGGGACCTACAATGAGCAGTTCTTC
V: TRBV6-6; J: TRBJ2-1; size: -; length: 15; D: TRBD2; CDR3: CASSERDITYNEQFF; DNA: TGTGCCAGCAGTGAGCGGGATATCACCTACAATGAGCAGTTCTTC
V: TRBV7-2; J: TRBJ2-5; size: -; length: 14; D: -; CDR3: CASSPSVRQETQYF; DNA: TGTGCCAGCAGCCCTTCAGTACGGCAAGAGACCCAGTACTTC
V: TRBV9; J: TRBJ2-3; size: -; length: 13; D: -; CDR3: CASKGSRTDTQYF; DNA: TGTGCCAGCAAGGGATCCCGCACAGATACGCAGTATTTT
V: TRBV6-5; J: TRBJ2-2; size: -; length: 16; D: -; CDR3: CASSYEGFPNTGELFF; DNA: TGTGCCAGCAGTTACGAGGGGTTCCCGAACACCGGGGAGCTGTTTTTT
V: TRBV29-1; J: TRBJ2-1; size: once; length: 17; D: TRBD2; CDR3: CSVLMASGSTTYNEQFF; DNA: TGCAGCGTCCTGATGGCTAGCGGATCGACCACTTACAATGAGCAGTTCTTC
V: TRBV4-3; J: TRBJ1-5; size: -; length: 16; D: -; CDR3: CASSQDRTSYNQPQHF; DNA: TGCGCCAGCAGCCAAGATCGGACGTCTTACAATCAGCCCCAGCATTTT
V: TRBV10-3; J: TRBJ1-4; size: -; length: 14; D: -; CDR3: CAISDPDLYEKLFF; DNA: TGTGCCATCAGTGACCCGGACCTTTATGAAAAACTGTTTTTT
V: TRBV5-6; J: TRBJ2-6; size: few; length: 15; D: -; CDR3: CASSLRPSGANVLTF; DNA: TGTGCCAGCAGCTTGAGGCCGTCTGGGGCCAACGTCCTGACTTTC
V: TRBV2; J: TRBJ2-2; size: -; length: 14; D: TRBD1; CDR3: CATRQGAITGELFF; DNA: TGTGCCACTAGACAGGGGGCGATTACCGGGGAGCTGTTTTTT
V: TRBV30; J: TRBJ1-6; size: -; length: 16; D: -; CDR3: CAWSLAGSSYNSPLHF; DNA: TGTGCCTGGAGTCTGGCAGGGAGCTCCTATAATTCACCCCTCCACTTT
V: TRBV9; J: TRBJ2-5; size: -; length: 18; D: TRBD2; CDR3: CASSRGTSGGQSGETQYF; DNA: TGTGCCAGCAGCCGCGGGACTAGCGGGGGACAATCAGGAGAGACCCAGTACTTC
V: TRBV7-2; J: TRBJ2-3; size: -; length: 16; D: TRBD2; CDR3: CASSSRLAGGGDTQYF; DNA: TGTGCCAGCAGCTCTCGACTAGCGGGAGGTGGTGATACGCAGTATTTT
V: TRBV6-6; J: TRBJ2-5; size: -; length: 15; D: TRBD2; CDR3: CASISRGGHQETQYF; DNA: TGTGCCAGCATTAGTCGGGGGGGTCACCAAGAGACCCAGTACTTC
V: TRBV7-9; J: TRBJ1-3; size: -; length: 13; D: -; CDR3: CASDKGAGNTIYF; DNA: TGTGCCAGCGATAAAGGAGCTGGAAACACCATATATTTT
V: TRBV29-1; J: TRBJ2-1; size: -; length: 17; D: TRBD2; CDR3: CSVEMGLAGGLVREQFF; DNA: TGCAGCGTTGAAATGGGCCTAGCGGGGGGTTTAGTCCGGGAGCAGTTCTTC
V: TRBV21-1; J: TRBJ1-2; size: -; length: 15; D: -; CDR3: CASPDLGREDYGYTF; DNA: TGTGCCAGCCCCGATTTGGGCAGGGAGGACTATGGCTACACCTTC
V: TRBV10-3; J: TRBJ2-3; size: -; length: 15; D: TRBD2; CDR3: CATARTSGDTDTQYF; DNA: TGTGCCACCGCAAGGACTAGCGGAGACACAGATACGCAGTATTTT
V: TRBV9; J: TRBJ1-1; size: once; length: 13; D: -; CDR3: CASSVWENTEAFF; DNA: TGTGCCAGCAGCGTCTGGGAGAACACTGAAGCTTTCTTT
V: TRBV5-1; J: TRBJ1-2; size: -; length: 14; D: -; CDR3: CASSVAWEPDGYTF; DNA: TGCGCCAGCAGCGTCGCTTGGGAGCCAGACGGCTACACCTTC
V: TRBV5-8; J: TRBJ2-7; size: once; length: 15; D: -; CDR3: CASSLVGTAIYEQYF; DNA: TGTGCCAGCAGCTTGGTAGGGACGGCCATCTACGAGCAGTACTTC
V: TRBV27; J: TRBJ1-2; size: -; length: 16; D: TRBD1; CDR3: CASSLSGTGGAYGYTF; DNA: TGTGCCAGCAGTCTGTCCGGGACAGGGGGCGCCTATGGCTACACCTTC
V: TRBV19; J: TRBJ2-1; size: -; length: 13; D: -; CDR3: CASSPRDYNEQFF; DNA: TGTGCCAGTAGTCCCCGGGACTACAATGAGCAGTTCTTC
V: TRBV19; J: TRBJ1-1; size: -; length: 15; D: -; CDR3: CASSIPDTAGTEAFF; DNA: TGTGCCAGTAGTATACCGGACACCGCCGGGACTGAAGCTTTCTTT
V: TRBV12-3/TRBV12-4; J: TRBJ2-1; size: -; length: 13; D: -; CDR3: CASSHIGVFWQFF; DNA: -
V: TRBV9; J: TRBJ1-6; size: few; length: 13; D: TRBD1; CDR3: CASSAGTASPLHF; DNA: TGTGCCAGCAGCGCGGGGACAGCCTCACCCCTCCACTTT
V: TRBV30; J: TRBJ1-6; size: -; length: 11; D: -; CDR3: CAWSVDSPLHF; DNA: TGTGCCTGGAGTGTCGATTCACCCCTCCACTTT
V: TRBV5-5; J: TRBJ1-6; size: -; length: 16; D: -; CDR3: CASSPGARLDNSPLHF; DNA: TGTGCCAGCAGCCCGGGCGCCCGACTGGATAATTCACCCCTCCACTTT
V: TRBV6-5; J: TRBJ2-3; size: -; length: 15; D: -; CDR3: CASSLTGRGTDTQYF; DNA: TGTGCCAGCAGCCTAACGGGCCGGGGAACGGATACGCAGTATTTT
V: TRBV7-2; J: TRBJ1-3; size: -; length: 17; D: -; CDR3: CASSLVSGPSSGNTIYF; DNA: TGTGCCAGCAGCTTAGTTTCTGGCCCGAGCTCTGGAAACACCATATATTTT
V: TRBV27; J: TRBJ1-2; size: few; length: 15; D: TRBD1; CDR3: CASSLYVTGWDGYTF; DNA: TGTGCCAGCAGTTTATATGTGACAGGGTGGGATGGCTACACCTTC
V: TRBV3-1/TRBV3-2; J: TRBJ2-3; size: -; length: 18; D: TRBD2; CDR3: CASSQSRGLAGSTDTQYF; DNA: TGTGCCAGCAGCCAATCGAGGGGACTAGCGGGGAGCACAGATACGCAGTATTTT
V: TRBV10-1; J: TRBJ1-1; size: -; length: 14; D: TRBD1; CDR3: CASSLQGAGTEAFF; DNA: TGCGCCAGCAGTCTACAGGGGGCCGGGACTGAAGCTTTCTTT
V: TRBV7-2; J: TRBJ1-2; size: -; length: 14; D: -; CDR3: CANSPPPEGYGYTF; DNA: TGTGCCAACTCTCCACCGCCGGAGGGCTATGGCTACACCTTC
V: TRBV9; J: TRBJ2-1; size: -; length: 16; D: -; CDR3: CASDLWGTSVDNEQFF; DNA: TGTGCCAGCGACCTTTGGGGTACGAGTGTGGACAATGAGCAGTTCTTC
V: TRBV7-6; J: TRBJ2-2; size: -; length: 15; D: TRBD2; CDR3: CASSHGRENTGELFF; DNA: TGTGCCAGCAGCCATGGGAGGGAGAACACCGGGGAGCTGTTTTTT
V: TRBV6-5; J: TRBJ1-2; size: -; length: 14; D: -; CDR3: CASSSRQASRSYTF; DNA: TGTGCCAGCAGTTCCCGCCAGGCAAGCCGCAGCTACACCTTC
V: TRBV5-6; J: TRBJ1-3; size: -; length: 14; D: -; CDR3: CASSRRARDNTIYF; DNA: TGTGCCAGCAGTCGCAGGGCCCGTGACAACACCATATATTTT
V: TRBV24-1; J: TRBJ2-5; size: -; length: 14; D: -; CDR3: CATSDFWDQETQYF; DNA: TGTGCCACCAGTGATTTTTGGGACCAAGAGACCCAGTACTTC
V: TRBV2; J: TRBJ2-2; size: -; length: 13; D: -; CDR3: CASIGKNTGELFF; DNA: TGTGCCAGCATTGGCAAGAACACCGGGGAGCTGTTTTTT
V: TRBV7-7; J: TRBJ2-3; size: -; length: 16; D: TRBD2; CDR3: CASSLSAGVGTDTQYF; DNA: TGTGCCAGCAGCTTATCCGCGGGAGTGGGCACAGATACGCAGTATTTT
V: TRBV30; J: TRBJ2-3; size: -; length: 14; D: -; CDR3: CAWSSGSYTDTQYF; DNA: TGTGCCTGGAGTTCAGGGTCCTACACAGATACGCAGTATTTT
V: TRBV19; J: TRBJ1-1; size: -; length: 16; D: TRBD1; CDR3: CASRVSTGQGTTEAFF; DNA: TGTGCCAGTAGGGTCTCCACGGGACAGGGTACCACTGAAGCTTTCTTT
V: TRBV16; J: TRBJ1-3; size: -; length: 13; D: -; CDR3: CASSQDSGNTIYF; DNA: TGTGCCAGCAGCCAAGACAGCGGAAACACCATATATTTT
V: TRBV19; J: TRBJ1-2; size: -; length: 14; D: TRBD1; CDR3: CASDGDRAGDGYTF; DNA: TGTGCCAGTGATGGGGACAGGGCGGGCGATGGCTACACCTTC
V: TRBV3-1/TRBV3-2; J: TRBJ2-1; size: -; length: 16; D: TRBD2; CDR3: CASSDGLAGGRYEQFF; DNA: TGTGCCAGCAGTGACGGACTAGCGGGGGGCAGGTATGAGCAGTTCTTC
V: TRBV5-6; J: TRBJ2-2; size: -; length: 14; D: -; CDR3: CASSDGFIAWELFF; DNA: TGTGCCAGCAGCGATGGATTTATCGCTTGGGAGCTGTTTTTT
V: TRBV9; J: TRBJ1-4; size: -; length: 14; D: -; CDR3: CASSRQGTNEKLFF; DNA: TGTGCCAGCAGCCGGCAAGGAACTAATGAAAAACTGTTTTTT
V: TRBV18; J: TRBJ2-7; size: -; length: 16; D: -; CDR3: CASSSKLGGLVYEQYF; DNA: TGTGCCAGCTCATCTAAATTGGGGGGGCTCGTCTACGAGCAGTACTTC
V: TRBV19; J: TRBJ1-5; size: once; length: 17; D: TRBD1; CDR3: CASSPVTNRGRVQPQHF; DNA: TGTGCCAGTAGTCCGGTCACCAACAGGGGTCGGGTTCAGCCCCAGCATTTT
V: TRBV4-1; J: TRBJ2-7; size: few; length: 16; D: -; CDR3: CASSQGPGLIPYEQYF; DNA: TGCGCCAGCAGCCAAGGACCAGGACTTATCCCCTACGAGCAGTACTTC
V: TRBV7-8; J: TRBJ1-1; size: once; length: 16; D: -; CDR3: CASSPVGGGKNTEAFF; DNA: TGTGCCAGCAGCCCCGTCGGGGGTGGAAAGAACACTGAAGCTTTCTTT
V: TRBV9; J: TRBJ1-6; size: -; length: 14; D: -; CDR3: CASSVAEYNSPLHF; DNA: TGTGCCAGCAGCGTAGCAGAGTATAATTCACCCCTCCACTTT
V: TRBV2; J: TRBJ1-6; size: few; length: 13; D: -; CDR3: CASKREADSPLHF; DNA: TGTGCCAGCAAGAGAGAAGCAGATTCACCCCTCCACTTT
V: TRBV11-2; J: TRBJ1-4; size: -; length: 16; D: -; CDR3: CASSLGTGWTNEKLFF; DNA: TGTGCCAGCAGCTTAGGTACGGGGTGGACTAATGAAAAACTGTTTTTT
V: TRBV3-1/TRBV3-2; J: TRBJ2-5; size: -; length: 12; D: -; CDR3: CASSQDRVTQYF; DNA: TGTGCCAGCAGCCAAGATCGGGTGACCCAGTACTTC
V: TRBV5-3; J: TRBJ2-3; size: -; length: 16; D: TRBD2; CDR3: CARSLDRAGGTDTQYF; DNA: TGTGCCAGAAGCTTGGATAGGGCGGGGGGAACAGATACGCAGTATTTT